This is a list of T cell receptor beta chains from one sample in a study of CD8 T cells in ankylosing spondylitis. TCRdb re-analysed the 5' RACE reads in MiXCR, keeping a single row per CDR3 protein. The data hold around 130,000 distinct CDR3 sequences, with roughly 7.3% observed a single time. The specimen was blood, either unsorted or a sorted T cell fraction (not recorded which). The receptors come from a male donor with ankylosing spondylitis or in good health (not recorded which). Both conserved end residues are part of each CDR3. The D gene is left open where the match is weak. Rows may omit the clone size; those that give it use once, few, many or a size class.

D gene: TRBD2; V gene: TRBV27; clone size: many; J gene: TRBJ2-2; CDR3 DNA: TGTGCCAGCGGCTTGCGGGGGGTGGACACCGGGGAGCTGTTTTTT; CDR3 protein: CASGLRGVDTGELFF
D gene: -; V gene: TRBV5-1; clone size: many; J gene: TRBJ1-1; CDR3 DNA: TGCGCCAGCAGCTTGGTAGGGGATTCACCAGCTTTCTTT; CDR3 protein: CASSLVGDSPAFF
D gene: TRBD2; V gene: TRBV6-2/TRBV6-3; clone size: many; J gene: TRBJ2-1; CDR3 DNA: TGTGCCAGCAGTTACTCGAATTCGGGGGGACTTTACAATGAGCAGTTCTTC; CDR3 protein: CASSYSNSGGLYNEQFF
D gene: -; V gene: TRBV20-1; clone size: many; J gene: TRBJ2-7; CDR3 DNA: TGCAGTGGTACTAGGGCTTCCTACGAGCAGTACTTC; CDR3 protein: CSGTRASYEQYF
D gene: -; V gene: TRBV30; clone size: many; J gene: TRBJ2-2; CDR3 DNA: TGTGCCTGGACAGAGAACACCGGGGAGCTGTTTTTT; CDR3 protein: CAWTENTGELFF
D gene: -; V gene: TRBV13; clone size: -; J gene: TRBJ1-1; CDR3 DNA: TGTGCCAGCAGCTTACAGTTCAGGCAGAACACTGAAGCTTTCTTT; CDR3 protein: CASSLQFRQNTEAFF
D gene: -; V gene: TRBV5-6; clone size: many; J gene: TRBJ1-5; CDR3 DNA: TGTGCCAGCAGCTTGGGTCCAGGCCCTCACTTACAGCATTTT; CDR3 protein: CASSLGPGPHLQHF
D gene: TRBD1; V gene: TRBV9; clone size: many; J gene: TRBJ2-7; CDR3 DNA: TGTGCCAGCAGCGTAGGGACAGGAAGCTCCTACGAGCAGTACTTC; CDR3 protein: CASSVGTGSSYEQYF
D gene: -; V gene: TRBV5-1; clone size: many; J gene: TRBJ2-1; CDR3 DNA: TGCGCCACCGAATCAGGCCGGTCCGACAATGAGCAGTTCTTC; CDR3 protein: CATESGRSDNEQFF
D gene: TRBD2; V gene: TRBV29-1; clone size: many; J gene: TRBJ2-3; CDR3 DNA: TGCAGCGTCCCTGGAGGGACTAGCGGGAGTTTATTCGCAGATACGCAGTATTTT; CDR3 protein: CSVPGGTSGSLFADTQYF
D gene: TRBD1; V gene: TRBV2; clone size: -; J gene: TRBJ2-1; CDR3 DNA: TGTGCCAGCTGTGAAGCAGGGGGCCTTCTTGACAATGAGCAGTTCTTC; CDR3 protein: CASCEAGGLLDNEQFF
D gene: -; V gene: TRBV25-1; clone size: many; J gene: TRBJ2-5; CDR3 DNA: TGTGCCAGCAGTGCCCGTGAGGGGTGGGAGACCCAGTACTTC; CDR3 protein: CASSAREGWETQYF
D gene: -; V gene: TRBV10-3; clone size: few; J gene: TRBJ2-2; CDR3 DNA: TGTGCCACCGAAGAAGGGAACACCGGGGAGCTGTTTTTT; CDR3 protein: CATEEGNTGELFF
D gene: -; V gene: TRBV10-3; clone size: many; J gene: TRBJ1-6; CDR3 DNA: TGTGCCATCAGTGAACGGGGATGGGATAATTCACCCCTCCACTTT; CDR3 protein: CAISERGWDNSPLHF
D gene: TRBD2; V gene: TRBV30; clone size: many; J gene: TRBJ2-5; CDR3 DNA: TGTGCATGGGGACTAGCGGGAGGTGGAGAGACCCAGTACTTC; CDR3 protein: CAWGLAGGGETQYF
D gene: -; V gene: TRBV13; clone size: medium-sized; J gene: TRBJ1-1; CDR3 DNA: TGTGCCAGCATGACCGGGGGGCAGAACACTGAAGCTTTCTTT; CDR3 protein: CASMTGGQNTEAFF
D gene: -; V gene: TRBV5-5; clone size: many; J gene: TRBJ2-3; CDR3 DNA: TGTGCCAGCAGCTTGATGGCAGAGCCAGATACGCAGTATTTT; CDR3 protein: CASSLMAEPDTQYF
D gene: TRBD2; V gene: TRBV7-3; clone size: many; J gene: TRBJ2-1; CDR3 DNA: TGTGCCAGCAGCTTAGCGGGAGGGCCGTTCCATGAGCAGTTCTTC; CDR3 protein: CASSLAGGPFHEQFF
D gene: TRBD1; V gene: TRBV3-1; clone size: many; J gene: TRBJ2-1; CDR3 DNA: TGTGCCAGCAGACCTCAGCCGGGACAGGGTAACGGTGAGCAGTTCTTC; CDR3 protein: CASRPQPGQGNGEQFF
D gene: -; V gene: TRBV11-1; clone size: many; J gene: TRBJ1-6; CDR3 DNA: TGTGCCAGCAGCCGGACGGGGAATAATTCACCCCTCCACTTT; CDR3 protein: CASSRTGNNSPLHF
D gene: -; V gene: TRBV5-4; clone size: few; J gene: TRBJ2-3; CDR3 DNA: TGTGCCAGCAGCTGGGGGAGGACAGAGAGCACAGATACGCAGTATTTT; CDR3 protein: CASSWGRTESTDTQYF
D gene: TRBD1; V gene: TRBV29-1; clone size: many; J gene: TRBJ1-5; CDR3 DNA: TGCAGCGTTTCGGGGACAGGGGATTTTTGGGGCAATCAGCCCCAGCATTTT; CDR3 protein: CSVSGTGDFWGNQPQHF
D gene: -; V gene: TRBV12-3/TRBV12-4; clone size: many; J gene: TRBJ2-3; CDR3 DNA: TGTGCCAGCAGTTCGCAGGGTAGGGATACGCAGTATTTT; CDR3 protein: CASSSQGRDTQYF
D gene: -; V gene: TRBV5-1; clone size: many; J gene: TRBJ2-1; CDR3 DNA: TGCGCCAGCAGCTTGGGGGAGTACAATGAGCAGTTCTTC; CDR3 protein: CASSLGEYNEQFF
D gene: -; V gene: TRBV4-1; clone size: many; J gene: TRBJ2-3; CDR3 DNA: TGCGCCAGCACCCATTCCCAGGGGAGCACAGATACGCAGTATTTT; CDR3 protein: CASTHSQGSTDTQYF
D gene: -; V gene: TRBV5-1; clone size: many; J gene: TRBJ1-1; CDR3 DNA: TGCGCCAGCAGCTTGGTTGGGGGATTCGGAGCTTTCTTT; CDR3 protein: CASSLVGGFGAFF
D gene: TRBD2; V gene: TRBV29-1; clone size: many; J gene: TRBJ2-7; CDR3 DNA: TGCAGCGCTAGCGGGGACGCCTACGAGCAGTACTTC; CDR3 protein: CSASGDAYEQYF
D gene: -; V gene: TRBV18; clone size: -; J gene: TRBJ2-2; CDR3 DNA: TGTGCCAGCTCAGTAGTCACCGGGGAGCTGTTTTTT; CDR3 protein: CASSVVTGELFF